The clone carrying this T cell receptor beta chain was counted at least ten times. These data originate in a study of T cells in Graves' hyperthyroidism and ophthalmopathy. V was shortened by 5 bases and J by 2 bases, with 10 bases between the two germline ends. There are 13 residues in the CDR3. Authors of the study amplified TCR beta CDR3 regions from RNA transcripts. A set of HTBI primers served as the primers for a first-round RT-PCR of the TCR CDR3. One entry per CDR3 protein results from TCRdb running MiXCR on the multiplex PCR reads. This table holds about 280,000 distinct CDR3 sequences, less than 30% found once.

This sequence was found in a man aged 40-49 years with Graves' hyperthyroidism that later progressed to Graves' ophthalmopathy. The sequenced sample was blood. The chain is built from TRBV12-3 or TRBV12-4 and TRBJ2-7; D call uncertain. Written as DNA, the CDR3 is TGTGCCAGCAGTCCCCCGGGTACCTACGAGCAGTACTTC. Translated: CASSPPGTYEQYF.